The TCR beta chain under discussion was sequenced for a study of T cell responses to AZD1222 COVID-19 vaccine. About the research overall: Second-dose schedules of about 4 or about 12 weeks were combined. Study findings and constraints: In a largely white British group with more females than males, clonal diversity was possibly underestimated.

Here immunoSEQ multiplex PCR was the method, and the copy in TCRdb shows in-frame clones only, minus some. Here the sample spans roughly 120,000 clones, almost 90% being singletons. Trimming left V 3 bases short and J 7 bases short, with 5 bases between. This CDR3 region has 10 residues. Germline V lookup: CDR1 DFQATT, CDR2 SNEGSKA (reference sequence). A note on this clone: As yet, its antigen is unknown.

The sequence was collected from an adult in good health. The sequencing here drew on peripheral blood, taken on day 0 of AZD1222 vaccination. The chain recombines TRBV20-1 with TRBJ2-3; maybe TRBD2 (5 bases). CDR3 DNA sequence: TGCAGTGCTAGCGGGAATACGCAGTATTTT. Its translation is CSASGNTQYF.